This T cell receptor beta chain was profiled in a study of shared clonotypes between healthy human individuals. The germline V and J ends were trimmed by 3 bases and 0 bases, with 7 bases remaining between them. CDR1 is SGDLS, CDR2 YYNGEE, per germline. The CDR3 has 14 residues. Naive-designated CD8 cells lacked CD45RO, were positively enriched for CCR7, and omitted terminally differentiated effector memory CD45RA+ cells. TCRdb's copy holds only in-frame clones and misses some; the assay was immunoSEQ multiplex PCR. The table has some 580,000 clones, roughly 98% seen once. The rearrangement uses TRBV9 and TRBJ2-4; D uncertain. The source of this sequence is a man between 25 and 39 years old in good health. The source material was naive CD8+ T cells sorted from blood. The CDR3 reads CASSASAAKNIQYF. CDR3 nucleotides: TGTGCCAGCAGCGCATCCGCAGCCAAAAACATTCAGTACTTC.